This T cell receptor beta chain was retrieved from a study of T-cell reconstitution after alpha-beta-depleted transplantation in children. A library of TCRbeta sequences, prepared with unique molecular identifiers, was generated. MiXCR, applied by TCRdb to the PCR reads, yields one record per CDR3 protein. The sample shows around 800,000 distinct CDR3 sequences, 15% to 20% of them seen only once. Specimen: PBMCs, mostly from graft donor cells, collected 360 days after TCRalphabeta/CD19-depleted stem cell transplant. The receptor was isolated from a male patient aged 5 to 17 who had a stem cell transplant for acute lymphoblastic leukemia, so the T cells may come from the graft donor.

This CDR3 is CASSGGEATDTQYF. The DNA for the CDR3 is TGTGCCAGCAGTGGGGGGGAGGCCACAGATACGCAGTATTTT. This chain uses TRBV2 with TRBJ2-3; D may be TRBD2 (6 bases). Germline-derived CDR1 and CDR2 are SNHLY and FYNNEI. This CDR3 is 14 amino acids long. Trimming took off 4 bases at V and 2 bases at J, with 10 bases between the two ends. The whole variable domain, filled in from reference TRBV2 and TRBJ2-3, reads EPEVTQTPSHQVTQMGQEVILRCVPISNHLYFYWYRQILGQKVEFLVSFYNNEISEKSEIFDDQFSVERPDGSNFTLKIRSTKLEDSAMYFCASSGGEATDTQYFGPGTRLTVL.